The next 14 T cell receptor beta chains were all read from a single sample in a study of follicular helper T cells after annual influenza vaccination. Indicated time point: 2015-2016 season, pre-vaccination. The data were produced by immunoSEQ multiplex PCR, yet TCRdb's version contains in-frame clones alone and is incomplete. The table records a few thousand clones, almost 85% of them present only once. The material sequenced was CXCR5+ CD38- circulating T follicular helper cells from blood, taken on the day of influenza vaccination. The subset here: circulating Tfh, non-naive CD4+CXCR5+PD-1+ (ICOS+CD38+ or ICOS-CD38-). These receptors all come from an adult who received the influenza vaccine.

The rearrangement uses TRBV5-6 and TRBJ2-5, with unresolved D. Germline CDR1 reads SGHDT; CDR2 reads YYEEEE. CDR3 length equals 14 residues. V was pared by 1 base and J by 3 bases, with 10 bases between. As DNA, the CDR3 is TGTGCCAGCAGCTTGTACGGCTTCGAAGAGACCCAGTACTTC. This translates into CASSLYGFEETQYF.

Note on this clone: One end of the junction varies from germline; a read error may be responsible. The J gene is TRBJ2-7, the V gene TRBV30; D might be TRBD1 (7 bases). The CDR3 length is 13 residues. The germline CDR1 and CDR2 sequences are GTSNPN and SVGIG (reference sequence). This CDR3 reads CAWMVQGGREQYF. The CDR3 nucleotides read TGTGCATGGATGGTTCAGGGGGGACGCGAGCAGTACTTC.

The rearrangement joins TRBV7-3 to TRBJ2-3; the D gene could be TRBD1 or TRBD2 (7 bases each). V lost 5 bases to trimming and J lost 2 bases, with 20 bases between them. Per the germline V gene, CDR1 is SGHTA and CDR2 is FQGTGA. The CDR3 length is 17 residues. This CDR3 reads CASSLRGEGGPTDTQYF. As DNA, the CDR3 is TGTGCCAGCAGCCTCAGGGGGGAGGGAGGGCCCACAGATACGCAGTATTTT.

V and J are TRBV7-6 and TRBJ2-2; D may match TRBD1 or TRBD2 (5 bases each). This CDR3 contains 16 residues. Between the trimmed V and J ends, which lost 5 bases and 5 bases, there was a span of 18 bases. Germline V lookup: CDR1 SGHVS, CDR2 FNYEAQ. This chain's CDR3 is CASSPDGGQGTGELFF. Here the CDR3 DNA reads TGTGCCAGCAGCCCTGACGGCGGGCAGGGAACCGGGGAGCTGTTTTTT.

This sequence joins TRBV30 and TRBJ2-5, with D possibly being TRBD2 (7 bases). The CDR3 length is 14 residues. Trimming cost V 2 bases and J 9 bases, with 19 bases left between them. Germline CDR1 reads GTSNPN; CDR2 reads SVGIG (reference sequence). The CDR3 bases are TGTGCCTGGAGTATCCCCGGAGGGGGGAGGGCCCAGTACTTC. Translated: CAWSIPGGGRAQYF.

V gene TRBV21-1 combines with J gene TRBJ2-7; the DNA was not compared with TRBD1, the D call given in the table. TRBV21-1 is reported as a pseudogene. This CDR3 has 18 amino acids. The CDR3 loop is CASSKEFWDQGPTYEQYF. CDR3 DNA: TGTGCCAGCAGCAAAGAGTTCTGGGATCAGGGCCCAACCTACGAGCAGTACTTC.

This chain connects TRBV18 to TRBJ2-2; tentatively, D is TRBD1 (5 bases). The germline gives CDR1 KGHSH, CDR2 LQKENI. Trimming left V 6 bases short and J 4 bases short, with 12 bases between. CDR3 length equals 14 residues. The CDR3 DNA reads as TGTGCCAGCTCTCAGACAGAGTCCACCGGGGAGCTGTTTTTT. This sequence encodes CASSQTESTGELFF.

V usage is TRBV18 and J usage is TRBJ2-7; TRBD1 agrees at 8 bases. Germline V gene data show CDR1 as KGHSH and CDR2 as LQKENI. The CDR3 has 14 amino acids. J gave up 2 bases and V 6 bases, and 6 bases lay outside the gene matches. The CDR3, as DNA: TGTGCCAGCTCCTCTGGACAGGGCGCCTACGAGCAGTACTTC. Encoded protein: CASSSGQGAYEQYF.

The J gene is TRBJ1-3, the V gene TRBV19; tentative D call: TRBD1 (5 bases). The germline CDR1 and CDR2 sequences are LNHDA and SQIVND (reference sequence). V lost 7 bases, J lost 0 bases, and 13 bases lay in between. This CDR3 region has 15 residues. CDR3 bases: TGTGCCAGTAAGGGGACTGGGGGCTCTGGAAACACCATATATTTT. This translates into CASKGTGGSGNTIYF.

V and J are TRBV9 and TRBJ1-1; D call uncertain. CDR1 SGDLS and CDR2 YYNGEE come from the germline V gene. The V end lost 0 bases, the J end lost 3 bases, and 9 bases lay between the germline ends. This CDR3 is built from 14 residues. CDR3 in amino acids: CASSVAGSDTEAFF. The DNA of the CDR3 is TGTGCCAGCAGCGTAGCGGGGTCCGACACTGAAGCTTTCTTT.

The CDR3 sequence: CASRVSGDSDTQYF. The CDR3 DNA is TGCGCCAGCAGGGTTAGCGGGGACTCAGATACGCAGTATTTT. The rearrangement uses TRBV5-1 and TRBJ2-3; 8 bases map to TRBD2. Germline trimming cut 5 bases from V and 4 bases from J; bases unmatched to any gene: 6. The CDR3 has 14 amino acids. The germline V gene has CDR1 SGHRS and CDR2 YFSETQ. The variable domain in full, with the rest retrieved from reference TRBV5-1 and TRBJ2-3, is KAGVTQTPRYLIKTRGQQVTLSCSPISGHRSVSWYQQTPGQGLQFLFEYFSETQRNKGNFPGRFSGRQFSNSRSEMNVSTLELGDSALYLCASRVSGDSDTQYFGPGTRLTVL.

V usage is TRBV30 and J usage is TRBJ1-5; D gene unclear. This CDR3 is 13 amino acids long. V was cut by 0 bases and J by 4 bases, with 7 bases left in between. From germline, CDR1 is GTSNPN and CDR2 SVGIG (reference sequence). CDR3 sequence: CAWSVLGNQPQHF. The CDR3 DNA reads TGTGCCTGGAGTGTACTAGGGAATCAGCCCCAGCATTTT.

This clone was found a few times. This chain connects TRBV27 to TRBJ2-7; the match to TRBD2 covers 9 bases. CDR3 length: 16 residues. The ends lost 2 bases at V and 5 bases at J; junction bases unmatched: 10. Germline V gene lookup returns CDR1 MNHEY and CDR2 SMNVEV (reference sequence). The CDR3 DNA is TGTGCCAGCAGTTTAAGGTTCAGCGGGAGGAGTAACGAGCAGTACTTC. Translating gives CASSLRFSGRSNEQYF.

This rearrangement joins TRBV5-1 to TRBJ2-2, with D hard to call. Trimming removed 4 bases at V and 4 bases at J, with 8 bases between. The CDR3 is 13 residues long. The germline V gene encodes CDR1 SGHRS and CDR2 YFSETQ. The CDR3 coding sequence is TGCGCCAGCAGCCAGCGCGGCACCGGGGAGCTGTTTTTT. Residues: CASSQRGTGELFF.